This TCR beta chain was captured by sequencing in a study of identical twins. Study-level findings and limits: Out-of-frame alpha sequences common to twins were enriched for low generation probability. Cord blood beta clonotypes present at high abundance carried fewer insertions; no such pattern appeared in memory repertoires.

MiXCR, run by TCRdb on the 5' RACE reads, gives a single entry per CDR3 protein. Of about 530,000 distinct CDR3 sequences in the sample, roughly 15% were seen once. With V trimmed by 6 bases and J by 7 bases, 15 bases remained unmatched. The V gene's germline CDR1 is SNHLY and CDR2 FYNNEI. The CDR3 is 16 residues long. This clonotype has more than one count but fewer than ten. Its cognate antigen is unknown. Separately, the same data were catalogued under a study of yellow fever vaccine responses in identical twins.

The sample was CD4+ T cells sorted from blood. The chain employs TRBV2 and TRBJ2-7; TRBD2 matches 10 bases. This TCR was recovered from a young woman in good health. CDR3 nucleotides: TGTGCCAGCAGAAAGAGGGGCCTAGCGGGAGCACCGGAGCAGTACTTC. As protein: CASRKRGLAGAPEQYF.